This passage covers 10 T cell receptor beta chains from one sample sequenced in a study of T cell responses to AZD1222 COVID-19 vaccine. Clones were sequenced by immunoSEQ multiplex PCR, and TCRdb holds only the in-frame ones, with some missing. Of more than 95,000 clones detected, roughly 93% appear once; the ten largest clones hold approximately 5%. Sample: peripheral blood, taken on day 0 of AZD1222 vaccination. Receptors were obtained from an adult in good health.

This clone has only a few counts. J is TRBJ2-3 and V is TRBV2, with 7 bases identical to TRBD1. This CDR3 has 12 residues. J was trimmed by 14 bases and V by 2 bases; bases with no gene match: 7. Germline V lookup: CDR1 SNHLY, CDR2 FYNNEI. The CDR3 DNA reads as TGTGCCAGCAGTGAAACCCGGGACAGAACGTATTTT. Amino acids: CASSETRDRTYF.

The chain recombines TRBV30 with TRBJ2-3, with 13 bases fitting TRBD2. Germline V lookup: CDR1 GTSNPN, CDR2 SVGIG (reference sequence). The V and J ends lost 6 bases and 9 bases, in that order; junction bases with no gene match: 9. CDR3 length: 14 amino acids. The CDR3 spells CACETGTSGETQYF. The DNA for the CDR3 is TGTGCCTGCGAGACCGGGACTAGCGGGGAGACGCAGTATTTT.

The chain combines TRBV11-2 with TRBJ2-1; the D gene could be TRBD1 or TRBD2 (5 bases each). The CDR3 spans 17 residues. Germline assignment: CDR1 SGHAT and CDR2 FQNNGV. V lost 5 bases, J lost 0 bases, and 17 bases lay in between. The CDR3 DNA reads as TGTGCCAGCAGCCTTAGTAGACGGGACCACTCCTACAATGAGCAGTTCTTC. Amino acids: CASSLSRRDHSYNEQFF.

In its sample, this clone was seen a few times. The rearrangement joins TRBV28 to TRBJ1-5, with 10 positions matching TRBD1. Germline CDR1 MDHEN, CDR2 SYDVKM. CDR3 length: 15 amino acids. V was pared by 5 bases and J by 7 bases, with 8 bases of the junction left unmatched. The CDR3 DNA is TGTGCCAGCAGTCGCAGACAGGGGGCGGGGCAGCCCCAGCATTTT. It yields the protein CASSRRQGAGQPQHF.

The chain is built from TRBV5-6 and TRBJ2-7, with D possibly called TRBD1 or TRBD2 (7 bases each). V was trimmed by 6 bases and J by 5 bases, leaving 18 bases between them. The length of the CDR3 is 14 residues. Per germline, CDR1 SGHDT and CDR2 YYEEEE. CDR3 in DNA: TGTGCCAGCACCCAGGGGGGGAGTGGGGACGAGCAGTACTTC. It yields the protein CASTQGGSGDEQYF.

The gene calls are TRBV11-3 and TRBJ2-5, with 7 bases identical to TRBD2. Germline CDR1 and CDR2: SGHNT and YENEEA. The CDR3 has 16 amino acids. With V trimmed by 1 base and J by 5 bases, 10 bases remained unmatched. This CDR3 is CASSLGSGLTGETQYF. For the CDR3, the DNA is TGTGCCAGCAGCTTAGGATCGGGACTAACGGGGGAGACCCAGTACTTC.

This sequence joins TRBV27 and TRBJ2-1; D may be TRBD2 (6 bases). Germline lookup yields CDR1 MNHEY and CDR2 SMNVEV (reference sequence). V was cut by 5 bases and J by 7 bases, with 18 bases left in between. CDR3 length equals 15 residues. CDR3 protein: CASSPGTGRRNEQFF. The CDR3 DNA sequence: TGTGCCAGCAGTCCCGGGACTGGAAGGAGGAATGAGCAGTTCTTC.

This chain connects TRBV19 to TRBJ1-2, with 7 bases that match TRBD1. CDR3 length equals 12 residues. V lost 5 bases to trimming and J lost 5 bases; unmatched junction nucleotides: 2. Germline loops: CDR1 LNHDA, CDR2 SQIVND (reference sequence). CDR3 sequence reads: CASSLQGYGYTF. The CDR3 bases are TGTGCCAGTAGTTTACAGGGGTATGGCTACACCTTC.

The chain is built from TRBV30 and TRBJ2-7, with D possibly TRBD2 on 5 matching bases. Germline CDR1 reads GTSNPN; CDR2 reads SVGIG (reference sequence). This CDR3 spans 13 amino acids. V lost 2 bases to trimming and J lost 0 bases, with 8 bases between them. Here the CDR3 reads CAWSLGSSYEQYF. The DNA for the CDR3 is TGTGCCTGGAGTCTGGGGAGCTCCTACGAGCAGTACTTC.

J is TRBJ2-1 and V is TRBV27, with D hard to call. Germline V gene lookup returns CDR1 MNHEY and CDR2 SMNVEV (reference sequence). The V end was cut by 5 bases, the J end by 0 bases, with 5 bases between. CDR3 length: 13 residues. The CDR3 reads CASSISSYNEQFF. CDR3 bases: TGTGCCAGCAGTATCAGCTCCTACAATGAGCAGTTCTTC.